The 10 T cell receptor beta chains in this list originate from one sample, sequenced in a study of shared T cell receptors in the human thymus. The data were produced by immunoSEQ multiplex PCR, yet TCRdb's version contains in-frame clones alone and is incomplete. The sample shows approximately 760,000 clones, approximately 85% of them seen only once. The data also belong to a second study, concerning human thymus T cells.

The sequenced sample was thymocytes. The source of these receptors is a girl under three years old with a congenital heart defect.

This sequence joins TRBV6-6 and TRBJ1-5, with D uncertain. The CDR3 has 15 amino acids. Germline CDR1 reads MNHNY; CDR2 reads SVGAGI (reference sequence). V was pared by 8 bases and J by 0 bases, with 14 bases between. The CDR3 spells CASGSTYYSNQPQHF. CDR3 sequence (DNA): TGTGCCAGCGGGTCAACGTACTATAGCAATCAGCCCCAGCATTTT.

The V gene is TRBV11-2, the J gene TRBJ1-2, with D perhaps TRBD1 (6 bases). Germline values: CDR1 SGHAT, CDR2 FQNNGV. The V end was cut by 3 bases, the J end by 2 bases, with 19 bases between. There are 17 residues in the CDR3. The CDR3: CASSFRRKGQSNYGYTF. The CDR3 region has the DNA TGTGCCAGCAGCTTCCGGAGGAAAGGACAGTCCAACTATGGCTACACCTTC.

The rearrangement joins TRBV13 to TRBJ1-1; D gene ambiguous. The CDR3 sequence is 14 residues long. Between the trimmed V and J ends, which lost 4 bases and 2 bases, there was a span of 11 bases. CDR1 and CDR2 (germline): PRHDT, FYEKMQ (reference sequence). Here the CDR3 DNA reads TGTGCCAGCAGCTCCCCGGTGCGAAACACTGAAGCTTTCTTT. It is translated as CASSSPVRNTEAFF. Drawing the rest from reference TRBV13 and TRBJ1-1, the complete variable domain is AAGVIQSPRHLIKEKRETATLKCYPIPRHDTVYWYQQGPGQDPQFLISFYEKMQSDKGSIPDRFSAQQFSDYHSELNMSSLELGDSALYFCASSSPVRNTEAFFGQGTRLTVV.

The chain combines TRBV5-6 with TRBJ1-6; TRBD1 aligns across 7 bases. The junction had 5 bases not matched to a gene; V was cut back by 1 base and J by 7 bases. Germline values: CDR1 SGHDT, CDR2 YYEEEE. There are 15 residues in the CDR3. The CDR3 sequence: CASSLRDSPNSPLHF. The CDR3 DNA sequence: TGTGCCAGCAGCTTGAGGGACAGTCCGAATTCACCCCTCCACTTT.

The rearrangement uses TRBV14 and TRBJ1-4, with 8 bases fitting TRBD1. Germline V lookup: CDR1 SGHDN, CDR2 FVKESK. This CDR3 spans 12 amino acids. The J segment lost 14 bases and the V segment lost 5 bases, leaving 7 bases of the junction unmatched. The CDR3 DNA reads as TGTGCCAGCAGCACCCCGACAGGGGCGCTGTTTTTT. It is translated as CASSTPTGALFF.

In this sample, this clone turned up once. The V call is TRBV11-3, the J call TRBJ2-5; 9 bases fit TRBD1. There are 13 residues in the CDR3. V shed 5 bases, J shed 5 bases, and the junction held 3 bases outside the gene matches. CDR1 and CDR2 (germline): SGHNT, YENEEA. The CDR3 DNA reads TGTGCCAGCAGCATTGGACAGGGGGAGACCCAGTACTTC. It codes for CASSIGQGETQYF. Drawing the rest from reference TRBV11-3 and TRBJ2-5, the complete variable domain is EAGVVQSPRYKIIEKKQPVAFWCNPISGHNTLYWYLQNLGQGPELLIRYENEEAVDDSQLPKDRFSAERLKGVDSTLKIQPAELGDSAVYLCASSIGQGETQYFGPGTRLLVL.

The chain carries TRBV5-6 and TRBJ2-4; D ambiguous. This CDR3 contains 15 residues. The ends were cut back, 7 bases at V and 0 bases at J, with 14 bases in the middle. Germline CDR1 is SGHDT and CDR2 is YYEEEE. CDR3 in amino acids: CASRRGHLAKNIQYF. Here the CDR3 DNA reads TGTGCCAGCCGACGAGGTCATTTAGCCAAAAACATTCAGTACTTC.

The CDR3 nucleotides are TGTGCCAGCAGCGAGACAGGGACGTATGGCTACACCTTC. This sequence encodes CASSETGTYGYTF. This chain joins TRBV2 and TRBJ1-2; 7 nucleotides agree with TRBD1. Germline values: CDR1 SNHLY, CDR2 FYNNEI. The CDR3 is 13 residues long. V trimming: 6 bases; J trimming: 5 bases; junction bases outside the gene matches: 6.

A few counts support this clone. The V gene is TRBV9, the J gene TRBJ2-7; D might be TRBD1 (6 bases). The ends were cut back, 5 bases at V and 0 bases at J, with 15 bases in the middle. The germline CDR1 and CDR2 sequences are SGDLS and YYNGEE. This CDR3 is built from 15 residues. The chain's CDR3 is CASSPFTGSSYEQYF. As DNA, the CDR3 is TGTGCCAGCAGTCCATTCACAGGGAGCTCCTACGAGCAGTACTTC.

V gene TRBV27 combines with J gene TRBJ2-7; 11 bases are a match to TRBD1. V lost 1 base, J lost 3 bases, and 2 bases stayed unmatched. This CDR3 region has 15 residues. Germline V gene data show CDR1 as MNHEY and CDR2 as SMNVEV (reference sequence). CDR3 residues: CASSLLGTGGYEQYF. The CDR3 DNA follows: TGTGCCAGCAGTTTATTAGGGACAGGGGGCTACGAGCAGTACTTC.